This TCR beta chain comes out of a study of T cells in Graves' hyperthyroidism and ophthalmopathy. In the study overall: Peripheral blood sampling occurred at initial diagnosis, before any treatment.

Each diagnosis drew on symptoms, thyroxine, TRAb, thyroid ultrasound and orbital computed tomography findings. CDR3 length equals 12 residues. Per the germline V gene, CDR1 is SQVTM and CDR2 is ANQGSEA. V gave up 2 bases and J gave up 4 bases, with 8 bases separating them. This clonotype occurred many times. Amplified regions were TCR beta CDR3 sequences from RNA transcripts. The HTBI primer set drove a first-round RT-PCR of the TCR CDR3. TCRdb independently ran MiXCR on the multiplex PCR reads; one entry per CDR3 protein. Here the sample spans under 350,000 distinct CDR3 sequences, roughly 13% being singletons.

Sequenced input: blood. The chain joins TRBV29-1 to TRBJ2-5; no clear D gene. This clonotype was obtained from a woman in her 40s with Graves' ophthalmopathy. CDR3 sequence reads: CSVEQVAETQYF. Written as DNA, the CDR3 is TGCAGCGTTGAACAGGTCGCAGAGACCCAGTACTTC. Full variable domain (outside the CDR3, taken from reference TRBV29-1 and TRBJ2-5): SAVISQKPSRDICQRGTSLTIQCQVDSQVTMMFWYRQQPGQSLTLIATANQGSEATYESGFVIDKFPISRPNLTFSTLTVSNMSPEDSSIYLCSVEQVAETQYFGPGTRLLVL.